Listed below are T cell receptor beta chains from one sample, sequenced in a study of blood T cell repertoires in COVID-19. Clones were read by immunoSEQ multiplex PCR, and TCRdb kept only the in-frame ones, dropping some. The table shows 300,000 or so clones, with about 86% occurring only once. The sample taken for sequencing was peripheral blood. The origin of the receptors is a woman aged 45-59 years with acute or convalescent COVID-19. CDR3s leave out the opening cysteine and the closing phenylalanine or tryptophan.

v_gene: TRBV3-1/TRBV3-2
CDR3aa: ASSRAAEETQY

v_gene: TRBV10-3
CDR3aa: AISVAGGSTEAF

v_gene: TRBV19
CDR3aa: ASSQTSGTEQETQY

v_gene: TRBV28
CDR3aa: ASSGDSTDTQY

v_gene: TRBV4-2
CDR3aa: ASSRSVGEFSNEKLF

v_gene: TRBV18
CDR3aa: ASSPDRQSHYGYT

v_gene: TRBV15
CDR3aa: ATTNDKWDTEAF

v_gene: TRBV4-3
CDR3aa: ASSQDLEGRRY

v_gene: TRBV18
CDR3aa: ASSPFRVQPQH

v_gene: TRBV19
CDR3aa: ASTSIPLFSGNTIY

v_gene: TRBV19
CDR3aa: ASSTTDRSNTEAF

v_gene: TRBV7-9
CDR3aa: ASSLGGDFFAYEQY

v_gene: TRBV6-1
CDR3aa: ASSERGSGSP

v_gene: TRBV5-5
CDR3aa: ASSMGTSGGLTQY

v_gene: TRBV25-1
CDR3aa: ATSDRAKETQY

v_gene: TRBV4-1
CDR3aa: ASSQELGRAATNYGYT

v_gene: TRBV11-1
CDR3aa: ASSLARAGGWDEQF

v_gene: TRBV11-2
CDR3aa: ASSLEASGSYEQY

v_gene: TRBV5-6
CDR3aa: ASSLVGTGGETQY

v_gene: TRBV7-3
CDR3aa: ASSLASGNTGELF

v_gene: TRBV29-1
CDR3aa: SVGGDRGQPQH

v_gene: TRBV19
CDR3aa: ASSRTSINIQY

v_gene: TRBV3-1/TRBV3-2
CDR3aa: ASSLPGQLDYT

v_gene: TRBV12-5
CDR3aa: ASGQSGAETQY

v_gene: TRBV6-4
CDR3aa: ARVDREATEAF

v_gene: TRBV4-2
CDR3aa: ASSQDRLAVEQDTQY

v_gene: TRBV6-5
CDR3aa: ASSPRYANTGELF

v_gene: TRBV4-1
CDR3aa: ASSARTGYYGYT

v_gene: TRBV5-1
CDR3aa: ASSPQGAGTEAF

v_gene: TRBV7-2
CDR3aa: ASSLRQTGGYT

v_gene: TRBV7-9
CDR3aa: ASSAKGGTGAPREF

v_gene: TRBV2
CDR3aa: ASSDSGTGTYQPQH

v_gene: TRBV6-5
CDR3aa: ASIINGGSEQF

v_gene: TRBV6-5
CDR3aa: ASRGGGVNYNEQF

v_gene: TRBV27
CDR3aa: ASRPTETYEQY

v_gene: TRBV7-9
CDR3aa: ASSSPGGNSPLH

v_gene: TRBV6-5
CDR3aa: ASSYFQGTEAF

v_gene: TRBV2
CDR3aa: ASRRGQALIYNSPLH

v_gene: TRBV2
CDR3aa: ASIRREANTGELF

v_gene: TRBV24-1
CDR3aa: ATSDPPGQGSSTDTQY

v_gene: TRBV19
CDR3aa: ASRGTSGLDTQY

v_gene: TRBV19
CDR3aa: ASSAGRGKETKNIQY

v_gene: TRBV6-5
CDR3aa: ASTRKPGQLYGYT

v_gene: TRBV19
CDR3aa: ASSIPGAAYEQY

v_gene: TRBV3-1/TRBV3-2
CDR3aa: ASSQAGGNTIY